Detailed here is one T cell receptor beta chain. This entry comes from a study of blood T cell repertoires in COVID-19. Study overall: Sample material is recorded as cDNA or gDNA derived from T cells, B-cell-depleted T cells, or PBMCs.

Only in-frame clones appear in the TCRdb table, and some are missing; sequencing was by immunoSEQ multiplex PCR. Of under 200,000 clones listed, roughly 82% are singletons. Germline values: CDR1 MNHEY, CDR2 SMNVEV (reference sequence). The CDR3 has 13 amino acids. The ends were cut back, 6 bases at V and 6 bases at J, with 14 bases in the middle. Participants' own reports of clinical history determined their cohort assignment. V usage is TRBV27 and J usage is TRBJ1-2, with D possibly TRBD1 on 6 matching bases. Sequencing input: PBMCs or T cells enriched from blood (not recorded which). The clonotype comes from an older woman with acute COVID-19. The CDR3 here is CASSWTVRHGYTF. Here the CDR3 DNA reads TGTGCCAGCAGCTGGACAGTCAGGCATGGCTACACCTTC.